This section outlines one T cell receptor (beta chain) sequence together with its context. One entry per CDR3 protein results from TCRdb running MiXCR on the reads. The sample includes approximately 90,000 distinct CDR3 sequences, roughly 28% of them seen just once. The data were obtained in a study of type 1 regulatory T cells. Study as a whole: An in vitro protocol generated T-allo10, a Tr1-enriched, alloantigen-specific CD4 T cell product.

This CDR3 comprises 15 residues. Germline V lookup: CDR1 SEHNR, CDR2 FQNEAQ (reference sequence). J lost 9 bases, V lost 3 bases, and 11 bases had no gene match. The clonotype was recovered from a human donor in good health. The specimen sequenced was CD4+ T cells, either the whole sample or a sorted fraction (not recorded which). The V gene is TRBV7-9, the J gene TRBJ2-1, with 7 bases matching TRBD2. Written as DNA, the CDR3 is TGTGCCAGCAGCTTTGGGGAGGGACCGGTGGGTGAGCAGTTCTTC. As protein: CASSFGEGPVGEQFF.